This is a list of T cell receptor beta chains from one sample in a study of tumor and adjacent non-tumor tissue in lung cancer. MiXCR, run by TCRdb on the multiplex PCR reads, gives a single entry per CDR3 protein. There are about 80,000 distinct CDR3 sequences in the sample; around 80% occur only once, and about half lies in the top ten. Sequences were obtained from distant non-tumor lung tissue. The origin of the receptors is a man aged 60 to 69 with non-small cell lung cancer. Both conserved end residues are part of each CDR3. D genes are given only for firm matches. Clone size, where shown, is once, few, many, or a class for clones that have expanded.

J,size,V,D,DNA,CDR3
TRBJ2-5,few,TRBV7-9,TRBD2,TGTGCCAGCAGCCGGGGGACTAGCGGGGCACAAGAGACCCAGTACTTC,CASSRGTSGAQETQYF
TRBJ2-4,many,TRBV11-3,TRBD1,TGTGCCAGCAGCTCAACAGGGGAAGGGGGCATTCAGTACTTC,CASSSTGEGGIQYF
TRBJ1-1,NA,TRBV11-2,NA,TGTCCCAGCAGCTTAGGACTTCAGTACACTGAAGCTTTCTTT,CPSSLGLQYTEAFF
TRBJ2-7,few,TRBV5-6,TRBD1,TGTGCCAGCAGCTTGGTACCAGGGGGCGGGAATGAGCATTATTTC,CASSLVPGGGNEHYF
TRBJ2-5,NA,TRBV11-2,TRBD1,TGTGCCAACAGCTATACAGGGGAAGAGACCCTATACTTC,CANSYTGEETLYF
TRBJ2-3,NA,TRBV12-3/TRBV12-4,TRBD1,TGTGCCAGCAGCGTGGGACAGGGGGAGTATCAGCCCCAGTATTTT,CASSVGQGEYQPQYF
TRBJ2-4,many,TRBV20-1,NA,TGCAGTGCTACGAGCCGACCGACAGGAGTGGTGTTTCTAGCCAAAAACATTCAGTACTTC,CSATSRPTGVVFLAKNIQYF
TRBJ1-4,NA,TRBV7-8,TRBD1,TGTACCAGCAGCTTCGACAGGGGTCGGGAAAAACTGTTTTTT,CTSSFDRGREKLFF
TRBJ1-1,NA,TRBV10-1,NA,TGCGCCAGCAGTGAGCATGGGACGGCCGCCGAAGCTTTCTTT,CASSEHGTAAEAFF
TRBJ2-5,NA,TRBV11-2,TRBD1,TGTGCAGGCAGCTCTGGACAGGTCCAAGATACCCAGTACTTC,CAGSSGQVQDTQYF
TRBJ1-1,NA,TRBV7-8,NA,TGTGCCGGTAGTCGTAGATTCGGGGATCGATTTGAAGCTTTCTTT,CAGSRRFGDRFEAFF
TRBJ2-3,few,TRBV25-1,NA,TGTGCCAGCAGTACTAGCTGGAGGGGTGATACGCAGTATTTT,CASSTSWRGDTQYF
TRBJ2-3,NA,TRBV5-1,NA,TGCGCCAGTAGCTTGGACAGTCCGAGCGCAGATAAGCAGTATTTT,CASSLDSPSADKQYF
TRBJ1-1,NA,TRBV20-1,NA,TGCAGTACTAGGGCTGGGGCTTATGTCACTGAAGCTTTCTTT,CSTRAGAYVTEAFF
TRBJ1-3,NA,TRBV11-2,NA,TGTGTCAGCAGTTTACCCCATGCAGGGACGGAGAGCACCATATATTTT,CVSSLPHAGTESTIYF
TRBJ1-2,NA,TRBV5-4,NA,TGTGCCAGCAGCTTGGGGGGAAACTTTGGCTACACCTTC,CASSLGGNFGYTF
TRBJ1-2,NA,TRBV20-1,NA,TGCAGTGTTACCCCATGGACTACTGATGGCTACACCTTC,CSVTPWTTDGYTF
TRBJ2-7,NA,TRBV7-9,NA,TGTGCCAGCAGAGGGACAAGGGTCCAGCAGTACTTC,CASRGTRVQQYF
TRBJ1-1,NA,TRBV29-1,NA,TGCAGCGGTGACAGGACCGTGGACACTGAAGCTTTCTTT,CSGDRTVDTEAFF
TRBJ1-1,NA,TRBV11-2,NA,TGTGCCAGCAGCATAAAGCGGGACACTGATGCTTTCTTT,CASSIKRDTDAFF
TRBJ2-3,NA,TRBV24-1,NA,TGTGCCACCAGTGATGGTGCGGGCCTCGCAGATACGCAGTATTTT,CATSDGAGLADTQYF
TRBJ2-3,many,TRBV29-1,TRBD2,TGCAGCGTCCCTAGCGGGGGGGCCTGGACAGATACGCAGTATTTT,CSVPSGGAWTDTQYF
TRBJ1-5,NA,TRBV19,NA,TGTGCCAGTAGTATAATTTCCCTTGGGGGGCCAAATCAGCCCCAGCATTTT,CASSIISLGGPNQPQHF
TRBJ2-3,once,TRBV6-1,TRBD2,TGTGCCAGCAGTGAGACTAGCGGGAGGGCAGATGCGCAGTTTTTT,CASSETSGRADAQFF
TRBJ2-7,NA,TRBV7-9,NA,TGTGCCAGCAGCTTAGCAGGGTCTAGCGATGCCTACGACCAGTACTTC,CASSLAGSSDAYDQYF
TRBJ2-1,NA,TRBV7-2,TRBD2,TGTGCCAGCAGCTTAGCCACTAGCGCCTCCTATAATGAGCAGTTCTTC,CASSLATSASYNEQFF
TRBJ2-3,NA,TRBV11-2,NA,TGTGCCGGCATCGACAGCGCGACTAGGGGCGCTAGAGGCACAGATACGCAGTATTTT,CAGIDSATRGARGTDTQYF
TRBJ2-2,NA,TRBV11-3,TRBD2,TGTGCCAGCATCCCCCGGGGAGCGGGAGGTTACAGAGCCGGGGAGCTGTTTTTT,CASIPRGAGGYRAGELFF
TRBJ2-3,NA,TRBV11-2,NA,TGTGCCAGCAGCTTAGATGACTTGCGTACGCAGTATTTT,CASSLDDLRTQYF
TRBJ2-3,NA,TRBV11-2,NA,TGTGCCAGTAGTTTTCTAGCGTGGGGCGTTCAGCAGTATTTT,CASSFLAWGVQQYF
TRBJ2-5,NA,TRBV12-3/TRBV12-4,NA,TGTGCCGGCGGCCAAGGGGGGGGTATCGAGACCCAGTACTTC,CAGGQGGGIETQYF
TRBJ2-6,NA,TRBV6-5,TRBD2,TGTGCCAGCAGTTTAGCGGGGGGCAGCTCTGGGCCCAACGTCTTGACTTTC,CASSLAGGSSGPNVLTF
TRBJ2-2,once,TRBV11-2,NA,TGTGTCAGCAGCGAGGGTGGCCGAAGCACAGGGGAGCTGTTTTTT,CVSSEGGRSTGELFF
TRBJ2-2,NA,TRBV20-1,NA,TGCGATGCTAGAGCTTCGGGTGGGGGGAGCATCACCGGGGAGCTGTTTTTT,CDARASGGGSITGELFF
TRBJ2-7,NA,TRBV6-6,NA,TGTGCCAGCAGCTTCCGGGACACGACCTACGAGCGGTACTTC,CASSFRDTTYERYF
TRBJ2-6,NA,TRBV11-2,NA,TGTGCCAGCAGCTTAGTTCCAAAGAACAAGCCCTCTGGGGCCAACGTCCCGACTTTC,CASSLVPKNKPSGANVPTF
TRBJ2-5,NA,TRBV4-2,NA,TGTGCCAGCAGCCAATTCGCGGGTGGCCAAGAGACCCAGTACTTC,CASSQFAGGQETQYF
TRBJ1-5,NA,TRBV6-1,NA,TGTGCCAGCAGTGCTACACATTATGAGCCCCAGCATTTC,CASSATHYEPQHF
TRBJ2-3,NA,TRBV4-3,NA,TGCGCTAGCAGTCTCGGGATAGGGGGGTCGGATACGCAGTATTTT,CASSLGIGGSDTQYF
TRBJ2-7,many,TRBV4-1,NA,TGCGCCAGCAGCCAAGGGGGATTGGTGGGGGGGCCTTTATACGAGCAGTACTTC,CASSQGGLVGGPLYEQYF
TRBJ1-1,NA,TRBV11-3,NA,TGTGCCAGCAGCTTCCAATGGAACAATGAAGCTTTCTTT,CASSFQWNNEAFF
TRBJ2-2,NA,TRBV20-1,NA,TGCAGAGCTCGTAGCCTCGGAGAATATAACACCGGGGAACTGTTTTTT,CRARSLGEYNTGELFF
TRBJ2-5,NA,TRBV30,NA,TGTGCCTGGAGTGACCCCCGGAGCCTGTACTTC,CAWSDPRSLYF